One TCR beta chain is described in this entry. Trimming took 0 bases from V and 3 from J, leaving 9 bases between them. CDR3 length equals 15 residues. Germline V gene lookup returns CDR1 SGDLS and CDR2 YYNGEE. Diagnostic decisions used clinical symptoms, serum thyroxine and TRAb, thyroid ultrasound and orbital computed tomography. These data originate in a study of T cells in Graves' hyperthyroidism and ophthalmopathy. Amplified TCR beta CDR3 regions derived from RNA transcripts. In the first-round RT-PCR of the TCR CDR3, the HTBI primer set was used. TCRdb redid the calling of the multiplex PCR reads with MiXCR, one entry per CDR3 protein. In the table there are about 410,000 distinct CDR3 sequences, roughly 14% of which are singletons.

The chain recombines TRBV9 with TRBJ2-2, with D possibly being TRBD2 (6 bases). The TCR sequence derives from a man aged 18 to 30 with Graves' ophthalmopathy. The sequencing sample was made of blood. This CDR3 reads CASSVDSGDTGELFF. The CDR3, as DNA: TGTGCCAGCAGCGTAGATTCGGGGGACACCGGGGAGCTGTTTTTT. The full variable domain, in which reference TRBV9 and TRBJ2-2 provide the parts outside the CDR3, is DSGVTQTPKHLITATGQRVTLRCSPRSGDLSVYWYQQSLDQGLQFLIQYYNGEERAKGNILERFSAQQFPDLHSELNLSSLELGDSALYFCASSVDSGDTGELFFGEGSRLTVL.